These 30 T cell receptor beta chains were all obtained from the same sample, sequenced in a study of blood T cell repertoires in COVID-19. Clones were read by immunoSEQ multiplex PCR, and TCRdb kept only the in-frame ones, dropping some. The sample consists of fewer than 90,000 clones, around 87% of them appearing once. Specimen: peripheral blood. These receptors came from a male donor with acute or convalescent COVID-19.

The gene calls are TRBV3-1 (or the pseudogene TRBV3-2) and TRBJ2-7; D remains ambiguous. CDR1 is LGHDT and CDR2 is YNNKEL in the germline V gene (reference sequence). The V and J ends lost 1 base and 5 bases respectively, with 6 bases between them. The CDR3 consists of 12 residues. CDR3 in DNA: TGTGCCAGCAGCCAAGGTGACAACGAGCAGTACTTC. Translating it yields CASSQGDNEQYF.

The genes are TRBV4-2 and TRBJ2-2, with a tentative D call TRBD1 (6 bases). The V and J ends lost 0 bases and 9 bases respectively, with 11 bases between them. Germline values: CDR1 LGHNA, CDR2 YNFKEQ. The CDR3 consists of 14 residues. The CDR3, as DNA: TGTGCCAGCAGCCAAGATAACAGGGCAAGGGAGCTGTTTTTT. Residues: CASSQDNRARELFF.

The chain uses TRBV9 and TRBJ2-2; 11 bases fit TRBD2. J lost 7 bases, V lost 0 bases, and 8 bases had no gene match. This CDR3 has 17 amino acids. Germline lookup yields CDR1 SGDLS and CDR2 YYNGEE. CDR3 sequence: CASSVAGSGGAHGELFF. The CDR3 nucleotides read TGTGCCAGCAGCGTAGCGGGTAGCGGGGGGGCCCACGGGGAGCTGTTTTTT. The whole variable domain, filled in from reference TRBV9 and TRBJ2-2, reads DSGVTQTPKHLITATGQRVTLRCSPRSGDLSVYWYQQSLDQGLQFLIQYYNGEERAKGNILERFSAQQFPDLHSELNLSSLELGDSALYFCASSVAGSGGAHGELFFGEGSRLTVL.

The CDR3 sequence: CASSPDRDYGYTF. Here the CDR3 DNA reads TGTGCCAGCAGCCCGGACAGGGACTATGGCTACACCTTC. The chain is built from TRBV7-8 and TRBJ1-2, with 8 positions matching TRBD1. The CDR3 has 13 residues. Germline-derived CDR1 and CDR2 are SGHVS and FQNEAQ. V dropped 5 bases and J dropped 3; count of bases not matched to a gene: 2.

The rearrangement joins TRBV7-9 to TRBJ2-3, with a possible D match to TRBD1 (5 bases). This CDR3 contains 16 residues. The germline V gene encodes CDR1 SEHNR and CDR2 FQNEAQ (reference sequence). The ends were cut back, 0 bases at V and 5 bases at J, with 15 bases in the middle. CDR3 residues: CASSLANAQDGDTQYF. Written as DNA, the CDR3 is TGTGCCAGCAGCTTAGCCAACGCACAGGATGGAGATACGCAGTATTTT.

This rearrangement joins TRBV29-1 to TRBJ1-2, with D tentatively TRBD1 (5 bases). The CDR3 extends over 11 amino acids. Deletions cut 4 bases from V and 6 bases from J, with 9 bases between. From germline, CDR1 is SQVTM and CDR2 ANQGSEA. The CDR3 loop reads CSVGTGHGYTF. DNA of the CDR3: TGCAGCGTTGGAACAGGCCATGGCTACACCTTC.

The rearrangement links TRBV7-9 to TRBJ1-6, with TRBD1 as a possible D gene (6 bases). V lost 5 bases to trimming and J lost 7 bases, with 21 bases between them. The CDR3 loop spans 17 amino acids. Germline values: CDR1 SEHNR, CDR2 FQNEAQ (reference sequence). The CDR3 coding sequence is TGTGCCAGCAGCGCCGCCTTGACCGGGACATTGAATTCACCCCTCCACTTT. Translating it yields CASSAALTGTLNSPLHF.

The rearrangement joins TRBV6-2 or TRBV6-3 to TRBJ1-6; 9 nucleotides align to TRBD1. Germline lookup yields CDR1 MNHEY and CDR2 SVGEGT. This CDR3 has 14 amino acids. J was trimmed by 9 bases and V by 4 bases; bases with no gene match: 4. CDR3 sequence reads: CASSSGTGSSPLHF. In DNA form, the CDR3 reads TGTGCCAGCAGTTCCGGGACAGGGAGTTCACCCCTCCACTTT.

This rearrangement joins TRBV19 to TRBJ1-4; D gene unclear. The CDR3 has 16 amino acids. Germline CDR1 LNHDA, CDR2 SQIVND (reference sequence). The germline V and J ends were trimmed by 5 bases and 0 bases, with 13 bases remaining between them. The CDR3 nucleotides are TGTGCCAGTAGTGCCCGTGGCTCCCCAACTAATGAAAAACTGTTTTTT. Protein product: CASSARGSPTNEKLFF.

The rearrangement uses TRBV29-1 and TRBJ1-1; D may be TRBD1 (5 bases). CDR1 is SQVTM and CDR2 is ANQGSEA in the germline V gene. The CDR3 totals 13 residues. Deletions cut 0 bases from V and 4 bases from J, with 9 bases between. For the CDR3, the DNA is TGCAGCGTTGAAGATCAGGGCGGCACTGAAGCTTTCTTT. It codes for CSVEDQGGTEAFF.

The V gene is TRBV28, the J gene TRBJ2-5, with D maybe TRBD2 (7 bases). The CDR3 is 14 residues long. CDR1 MDHEN and CDR2 SYDVKM come from the germline V gene. CDR3 nucleotide sequence: TGTGCAGGGTCTTGGGGGGGGGCCCAAGAGACCCAGTACTTC. Translated: CAGSWGGAQETQYF.

The chain couples TRBV5-1 to TRBJ2-5; 7 nucleotides line up with TRBD1. CDR3 length equals 15 residues. The germline V gene encodes CDR1 SGHRS and CDR2 YFSETQ. Trimming at V came to 2 bases and at J to 0 bases, leaving 4 bases not matched to a gene. CDR3 residues: CASSFLGQYQETQYF. The DNA for the CDR3 is TGCGCCAGCAGCTTTCTGGGACAGTACCAAGAGACCCAGTACTTC.

The chain employs TRBV6-5 and TRBJ1-6; tentatively, D is TRBD1 (6 bases). Germline values: CDR1 MNHEY, CDR2 SVGAGI. CDR3 length equals 15 residues. With 6 bases removed from V and 4 bases from J, the gap between germline ends came to 13 bases. The CDR3 nucleotides are TGTGCCAGCAGAAACGACAGGCATTATAATTCACCCCTCCACTTT. Translating it yields CASRNDRHYNSPLHF.

This chain uses TRBV7-9 with TRBJ2-1; TRBD2 is a possible D gene (5 bases). Germline V gene data show CDR1 as SEHNR and CDR2 as FQNEAQ (reference sequence). The ends were cut back, 1 base at V and 8 bases at J, with 15 bases in the middle. This CDR3 has 15 residues. The CDR3 DNA follows: TGTGCCAGCAGCTTAGTTCCTAGCTCTCGGGATGAGCAGTTCTTC. Protein: CASSLVPSSRDEQFF.

This chain uses TRBV2 with TRBJ1-1; D is ambiguous. Germline assignment: CDR1 SNHLY and CDR2 FYNNEI. V lost 5 bases and J 6 bases, leaving 13 bases between the germline ends. This CDR3 has 13 residues. The CDR3 DNA sequence: TGTGCCAGCAGTATAGTATTTGAAGCTGAAGCTTTCTTT. Amino acids: CASSIVFEAEAFF.

The chain uses TRBV11-2 and TRBJ1-1; 8 nucleotides agree with TRBD1. CDR3 size: 14 residues. Germline V lookup: CDR1 SGHAT, CDR2 FQNNGV. V lost 5 bases to trimming and J lost 4 bases; unmatched junction nucleotides: 6. CDR3 sequence reads: CASSGQGGSTEAFF. Written as DNA, the CDR3 is TGTGCCAGCAGCGGACAGGGCGGGAGCACTGAAGCTTTCTTT.

The genes are TRBV5-1 and TRBJ1-1; D uncertain. V was shortened by 2 bases and J by 5 bases, with 10 bases between the two germline ends. Per germline, CDR1 SGHRS and CDR2 YFSETQ. The CDR3 consists of 13 residues. CDR3 protein: CASSFGSGTEAFF. The CDR3 DNA sequence: TGCGCCAGCAGCTTCGGCTCGGGGACTGAAGCTTTCTTT.

The chain carries TRBV2 and TRBJ1-5; 7 positions agree with TRBD1. Germline V CDR1 and CDR2: SNHLY, FYNNEI. V was clipped by 0 bases and J by 0 bases; unmatched bases: 8. This CDR3 region has 18 residues. CDR3: CASSEAGTAIHSNQPQHF. CDR3 DNA: TGTGCCAGCAGTGAAGCCGGGACAGCAATTCATAGCAATCAGCCCCAGCATTTT.

The V and J genes are TRBV6-5 and TRBJ2-1, with a weak D call TRBD2 (6 bases). Germline CDR1 is MNHEY and CDR2 is SVGAGI. Trimming took 8 bases from V and 8 from J, leaving 22 bases between them. The CDR3 consists of 15 residues. Written as DNA, the CDR3 is TGTGCCAGCGCAGGACTAAATCGGATCTCGCATGAGCAGTTCTTC. This codes for CASAGLNRISHEQFF.

The chain carries TRBV6-5 and TRBJ2-2, with D hard to call. CDR3 size: 15 residues. Trimming pared 6 bases from V and 3 bases from J, leaving 14 bases between. CDR1 and CDR2 (germline): MNHEY, SVGAGI. In DNA, the CDR3 is TGTGCCAGCAGCAGACAAGAAGTGTACACCGGGGAGCTGTTTTTT. Its protein product is CASSRQEVYTGELFF.

CDR3: CASRPDRDSPLHF. In DNA form, the CDR3 reads TGTGCCAGCAGACCGGACAGGGATTCACCCCTCCACTTT. The chain uses TRBV12-3 or TRBV12-4 and TRBJ1-6; 8 bases are shared with TRBD1. This CDR3 region has 13 residues. V lost 6 bases and J lost 8; bases outside the gene matches: 3.

The chain combines TRBV20-1 with TRBJ1-5; D not resolved. V dropped 3 bases and J dropped 4 bases, with 13 bases sitting between them. In germline, CDR1 is DFQATT, CDR2 SNEGSKA (reference sequence). The CDR3 loop spans 14 amino acids. The CDR3 region is CSASFGRLNQPQHF. In nucleotides, the CDR3 is TGCAGTGCTAGTTTCGGCAGGCTTAATCAGCCCCAGCATTTT.

The V call is TRBV6-5, the J call TRBJ1-6; 9 bases agree with TRBD1. After removal of 6 bases from V and 7 bases from J, the junction contained 4 bases not matched to a gene. CDR3 length: 14 residues. The germline V gene encodes CDR1 MNHEY and CDR2 SVGAGI. CDR3 nucleotide sequence: TGTGCCAGCAGGGGGACAGGGCGGAATTCACCCCTCCACTTT. The encoded protein is CASRGTGRNSPLHF.

This chain links TRBV21-1 with TRBJ1-6; the DNA was not used to check the table's D call, TRBD1. TRBV21-1 is recorded as a pseudogene. This CDR3 has 15 amino acids. CDR3 residues: CASSGPGTGSSPLHF. The CDR3 nucleotides read TGTGCCAGCAGCGGCCCGGGGACAGGGAGTTCACCCCTCCACTTT.

This clone was observed a few times. CDR3 in amino acids: CASSQGGTGPAQGYTF. In DNA form, the CDR3 reads TGTGCCAGCAGCCAAGGGGGGACAGGGCCGGCCCAAGGCTACACCTTC. The chain employs TRBV4-2 and TRBJ1-2; 9 bases agree with TRBD1. The CDR3 sequence is 16 residues long. The V and J ends lost 1 base and 8 bases, in that order; junction bases with no gene match: 11. Germline V lookup: CDR1 LGHNA, CDR2 YNFKEQ.

The chain links TRBV5-4 to TRBJ2-2; 14 bases are shared with TRBD2. From germline, CDR1 is SGHNT and CDR2 YYREEE (reference sequence). V was pared by 4 bases and J by 1 base, with 6 bases of the junction left unmatched. The CDR3 sequence is 18 residues long. The CDR3 DNA is TGTGCCAGCAGCCGAGGGACTAGCGGGGGCCTGAACACCGGGGAGCTGTTTTTT. Translated, it gives CASSRGTSGGLNTGELFF.

The rearrangement links TRBV27 to TRBJ1-6; D perhaps matches TRBD1 (6 bases). This CDR3 has 14 residues. Trimming shortened V by 6 bases and J by 3 bases, and 9 bases separated the two germline ends. Germline CDR1 MNHEY, CDR2 SMNVEV (reference sequence). The CDR3 loop is CASSLRGYNSPLHF. The DNA for the CDR3 is TGTGCCAGCAGCCTCAGGGGCTATAATTCACCCCTCCACTTT.

The chain carries TRBV2 and TRBJ1-1; TRBD1 matches at 7 bases. CDR3 length: 12 amino acids. Germline V CDR1 and CDR2: SNHLY, FYNNEI. With 9 bases clipped from V and 4 bases from J, the junction kept 5 bases outside the gene matches. Here the CDR3 DNA reads TGTGCCAGTGAGGGGGCGCGCACTGAAGCTTTCTTT. This codes for CASEGARTEAFF.

V gene TRBV7-9 combines with J gene TRBJ1-3, with D unclear. The CDR3 totals 14 residues. Deletions cut 6 bases from V and 0 bases from J, with 9 bases between. Germline CDR1 and CDR2: SEHNR and FQNEAQ (reference sequence). The CDR3 loop reads CASRRVNSGNTIYF. Here the CDR3 DNA reads TGTGCCAGCAGGCGGGTCAACTCTGGAAACACCATATATTTT.

V usage is TRBV18 and J usage is TRBJ1-1; D is perhaps TRBD1 (6 bases). Trimming left V 1 base short and J 1 base short, with 19 bases between. Germline-derived CDR1 and CDR2 are KGHSH and LQKENI. The CDR3 runs to 18 residues. CDR3 sequence: CASSPLPPGAGENTEAFF. The CDR3, as DNA: TGTGCCAGCTCACCACTTCCCCCAGGGGCGGGGGAGAACACTGAAGCTTTCTTT.